The clone carrying this T cell receptor beta chain appeared a single time. One end of the junction is discordant with germline, which a read error may explain. The CDR3 has 13 amino acids. Per germline, CDR1 SSHAT and CDR2 FNYEAQ (reference sequence). The data stem from a study of cytomegalovirus exposure and HLA in healthy donors. The PCR employed 60 Vbeta primers together with 13 Jbeta primers. Generated by immunoSEQ multiplex PCR, the TCRdb table keeps only in-frame clones and is missing some. The sample includes fewer than 150,000 clones, 75% to 90% of them seen just once. V is TRBV7-7 and J is TRBJ2-1; 7 positions agree with TRBD2. The specimen was PBMCs. The sequence came from a female donor in good health and CMV-seropositive. CDR3 sequence (DNA): TGTGCTAGCAGCTCGCAGTCTGCGGGGGTTCAGTTCTTC. This translates into CASSSQSAGVQFF.